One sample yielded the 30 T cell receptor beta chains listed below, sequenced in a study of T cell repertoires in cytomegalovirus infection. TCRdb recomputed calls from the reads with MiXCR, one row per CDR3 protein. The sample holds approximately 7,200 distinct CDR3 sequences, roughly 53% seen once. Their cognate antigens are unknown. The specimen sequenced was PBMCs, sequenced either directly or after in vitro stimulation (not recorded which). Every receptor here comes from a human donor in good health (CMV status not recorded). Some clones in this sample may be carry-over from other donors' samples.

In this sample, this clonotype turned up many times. CDR3 region: CASSSTTYPTDTQYF. The CDR3 nucleotides are TGTGCCAGCAGTTCAACGACATACCCCACAGATACGCAGTATTTT. The chain recombines TRBV7-6 with TRBJ2-3; D unresolved. The CDR3 sequence is 15 residues long. Trimming stripped 6 bases from V and 2 bases from J, with 15 bases between. Germline assignment: CDR1 SGHVS and CDR2 FNYEAQ.

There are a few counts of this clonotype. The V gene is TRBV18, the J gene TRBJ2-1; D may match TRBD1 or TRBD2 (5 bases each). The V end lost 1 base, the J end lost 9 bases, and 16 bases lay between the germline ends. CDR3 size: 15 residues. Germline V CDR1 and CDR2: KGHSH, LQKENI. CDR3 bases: TGTGCCAGCTCACCACGAAAGGGAACTGGGGGTGAGCAGTTCTTC. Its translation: CASSPRKGTGGEQFF.

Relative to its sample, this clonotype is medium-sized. The CDR3 nucleotides are TGTGCCAGCAGCTTAGGGACGGGCACCGGGGAGCTGTTTTTT. Its protein product is CASSLGTGTGELFF. The chain carries TRBV7-6 and TRBJ2-2; D is ambiguous. Germline assignment: CDR1 SGHVS and CDR2 FNYEAQ. The CDR3 is made up of 14 amino acids. V was cut by 1 base and J by 4 bases, with 7 bases left in between.

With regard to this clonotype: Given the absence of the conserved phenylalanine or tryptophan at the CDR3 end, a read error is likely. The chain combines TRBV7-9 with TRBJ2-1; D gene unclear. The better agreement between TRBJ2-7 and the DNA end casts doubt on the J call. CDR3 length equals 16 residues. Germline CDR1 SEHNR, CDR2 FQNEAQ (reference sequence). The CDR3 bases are TGTGCCAGCAGCTTTTTGGGAATACCCACCTACAATGAGCAGTACTGC. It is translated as CASSFLGIPTYNEQYC.

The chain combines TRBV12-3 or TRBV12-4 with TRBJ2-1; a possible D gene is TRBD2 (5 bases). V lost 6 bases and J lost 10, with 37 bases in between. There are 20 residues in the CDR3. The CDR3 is CASSSLRLLWGERSYQEQFF. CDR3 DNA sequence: TGTGCCAGCAGCTCCCTACGCCTCCTTTGGGGAGAAAGGTCCTACCAGGAGCAGTTCTTC.

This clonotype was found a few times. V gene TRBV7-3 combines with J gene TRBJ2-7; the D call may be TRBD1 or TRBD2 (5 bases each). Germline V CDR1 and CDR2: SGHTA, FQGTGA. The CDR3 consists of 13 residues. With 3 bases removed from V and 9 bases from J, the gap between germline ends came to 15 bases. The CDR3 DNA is TGTGCCAGCAGCTTCGATGGGACGGATGTGCAGTACTTC. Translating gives CASSFDGTDVQYF.

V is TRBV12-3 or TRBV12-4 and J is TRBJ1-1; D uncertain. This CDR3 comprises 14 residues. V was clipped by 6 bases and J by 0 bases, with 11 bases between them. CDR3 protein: CASRRGLMNTEAFF. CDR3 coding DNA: TGTGCCAGCAGGCGCGGACTCATGAACACTGAAGCTTTCTTT.

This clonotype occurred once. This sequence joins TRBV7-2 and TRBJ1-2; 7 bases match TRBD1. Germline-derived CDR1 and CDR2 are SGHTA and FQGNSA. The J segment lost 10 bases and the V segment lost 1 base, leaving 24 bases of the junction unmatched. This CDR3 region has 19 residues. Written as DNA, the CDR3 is TGTGCCAGCAGCTTAGTGGACGTCCCTCCGACAGGGTTGGGGAGTGTCTACACCTTC. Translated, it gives CASSLVDVPPTGLGSVYTF. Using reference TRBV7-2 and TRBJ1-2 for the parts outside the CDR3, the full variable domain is GAGVSQSPSNKVTEKGKDVELRCDPISGHTALYWYRQSLGQGLEFLIYFQGNSAPDKSGLPSDRFSAERTGGSVSTLTIQRTQQEDSAVYLCASSLVDVPPTGLGSVYTFGSGTRLTVV.

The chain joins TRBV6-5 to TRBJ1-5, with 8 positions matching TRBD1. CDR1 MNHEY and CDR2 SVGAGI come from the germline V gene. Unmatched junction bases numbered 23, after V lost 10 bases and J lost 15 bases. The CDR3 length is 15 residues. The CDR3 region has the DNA TGTGCCACAGGCCTGCGACAGGGGACCAATCAGCCCACGCATTTT. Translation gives CATGLRQGTNQPTHF.

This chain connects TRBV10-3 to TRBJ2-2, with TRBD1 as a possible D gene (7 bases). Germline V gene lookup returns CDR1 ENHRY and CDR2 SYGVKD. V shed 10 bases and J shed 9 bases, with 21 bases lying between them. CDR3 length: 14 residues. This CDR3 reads CATRWAGGIRELFF. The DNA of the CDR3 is TGTGCCACGCGGTGGGCAGGGGGGATCCGGGAGCTGTTTTTT.

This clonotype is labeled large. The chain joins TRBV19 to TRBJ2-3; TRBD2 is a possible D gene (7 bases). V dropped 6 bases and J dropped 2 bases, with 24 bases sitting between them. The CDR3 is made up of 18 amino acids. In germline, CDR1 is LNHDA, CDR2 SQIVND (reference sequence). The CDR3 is CASRMYGLGGLNTDTQYF. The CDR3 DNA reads TGTGCCAGTAGAATGTACGGACTAGGGGGTCTTAACACAGATACGCAGTATTTT.

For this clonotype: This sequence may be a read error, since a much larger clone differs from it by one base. The CDR3 is CASSPGGTGELYF. CDR3 in DNA: TGTGCCAGCAGTCCCGGGGGAACCGGGGAGCTGTATTTT. The V call is TRBV6-5, the J call TRBJ2-2, with D possibly TRBD2 on 6 matching bases. Germline V lookup: CDR1 MNHEY, CDR2 SVGAGI. The CDR3 covers 13 residues.

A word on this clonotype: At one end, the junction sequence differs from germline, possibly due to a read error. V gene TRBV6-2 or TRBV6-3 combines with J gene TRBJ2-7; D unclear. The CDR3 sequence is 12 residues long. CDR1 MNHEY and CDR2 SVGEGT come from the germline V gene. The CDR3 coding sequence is TGTGCCAGCAGTTACCTCCCCCGCGCGAATCACTTC. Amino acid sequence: CASSYLPRANHF.

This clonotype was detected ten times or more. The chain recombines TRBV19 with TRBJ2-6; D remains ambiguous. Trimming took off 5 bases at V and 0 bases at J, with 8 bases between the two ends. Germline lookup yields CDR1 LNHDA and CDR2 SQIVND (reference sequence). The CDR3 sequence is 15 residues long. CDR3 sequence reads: CASSPGYSGANVLTF. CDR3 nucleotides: TGTGCCAGTAGTCCCGGTTACTCTGGGGCCAACGTCCTGACTTTC.

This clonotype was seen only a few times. The CDR3 reads CASSLGGAVSGNTIYF. The CDR3 DNA sequence: TGTGCCAGCAGTTTGGGAGGGGCCGTTTCTGGAAACACCATATATTTT. The rearrangement uses TRBV28 and TRBJ1-3, with D possibly being TRBD1 (5 bases). V lost 3 bases and J 1 base, leaving 13 bases between the germline ends. This CDR3 region has 16 residues. The germline gives CDR1 MDHEN, CDR2 SYDVKM.

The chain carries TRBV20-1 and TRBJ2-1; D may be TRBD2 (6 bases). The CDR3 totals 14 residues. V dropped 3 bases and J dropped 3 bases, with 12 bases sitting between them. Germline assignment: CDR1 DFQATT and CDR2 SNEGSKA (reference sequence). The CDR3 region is CSASRGGLYNEQFF. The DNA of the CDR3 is TGCAGTGCTAGTAGGGGAGGACTCTACAATGAGCAGTTCTTC.

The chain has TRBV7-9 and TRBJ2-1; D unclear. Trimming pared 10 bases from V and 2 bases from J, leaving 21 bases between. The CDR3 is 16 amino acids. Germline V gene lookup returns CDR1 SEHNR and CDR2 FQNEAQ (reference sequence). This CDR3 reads CAIIFFGISTYNEQFF. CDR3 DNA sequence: TGTGCCATCATCTTTTTTGGAATATCCACCTACAATGAGCAGTTCTTC.

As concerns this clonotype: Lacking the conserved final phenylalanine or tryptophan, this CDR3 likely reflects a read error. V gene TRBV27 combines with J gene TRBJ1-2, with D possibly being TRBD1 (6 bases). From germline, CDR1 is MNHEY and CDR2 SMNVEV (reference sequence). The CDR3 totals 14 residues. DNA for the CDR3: TGTGCCATCAGTACACAGGGAGCTAACTATGGCTACACCTTA. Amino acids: CAISTQGANYGYTL.

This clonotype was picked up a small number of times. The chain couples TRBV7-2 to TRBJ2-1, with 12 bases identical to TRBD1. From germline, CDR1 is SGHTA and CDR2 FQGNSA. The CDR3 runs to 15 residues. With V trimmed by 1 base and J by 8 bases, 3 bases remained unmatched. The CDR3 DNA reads TGTGCCAGCAGCTTAGAGGGACAGGGGGCACATGAGCAGTTCTTC. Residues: CASSLEGQGAHEQFF. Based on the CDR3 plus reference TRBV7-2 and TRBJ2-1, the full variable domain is GAGVSQSPSNKVTEKGKDVELRCDPISGHTALYWYRQSLGQGLEFLIYFQGNSAPDKSGLPSDRFSAERTGGSVSTLTIQRTQQEDSAVYLCASSLEGQGAHEQFFGPGTRLTVL.

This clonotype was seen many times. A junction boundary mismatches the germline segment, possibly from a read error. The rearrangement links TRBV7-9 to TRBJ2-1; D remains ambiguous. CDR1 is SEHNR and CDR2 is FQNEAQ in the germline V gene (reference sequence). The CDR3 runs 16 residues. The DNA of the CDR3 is TGTGCCAGCAGCTTGTTTGGCATATCCACCTACAATGCGCAGTTCTTC. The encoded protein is CASSLFGISTYNAQFF.

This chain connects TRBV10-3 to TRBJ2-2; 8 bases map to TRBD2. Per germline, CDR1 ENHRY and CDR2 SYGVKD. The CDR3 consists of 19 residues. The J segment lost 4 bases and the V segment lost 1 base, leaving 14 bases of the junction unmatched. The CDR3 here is CAISEFNEGQGTSTGELFF. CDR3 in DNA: TGTGCCATCAGTGAGTTTAACGAAGGCCAGGGGACTAGCACCGGGGAGCTGTTTTTT.

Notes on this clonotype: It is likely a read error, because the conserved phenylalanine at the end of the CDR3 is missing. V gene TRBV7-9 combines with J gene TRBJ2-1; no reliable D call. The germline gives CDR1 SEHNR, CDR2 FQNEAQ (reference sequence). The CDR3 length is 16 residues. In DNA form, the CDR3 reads TGTGCCAGCAGCTTGTTTGGAATATCCACCTATAATGCGCAGTTCGTC. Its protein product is CASSLFGISTYNAQFV.

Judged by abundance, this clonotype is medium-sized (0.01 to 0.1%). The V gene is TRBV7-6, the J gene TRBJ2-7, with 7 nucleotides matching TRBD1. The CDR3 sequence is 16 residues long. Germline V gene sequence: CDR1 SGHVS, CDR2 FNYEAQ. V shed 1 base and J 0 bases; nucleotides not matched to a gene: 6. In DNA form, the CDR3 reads TGTGCCAGCAGCTTAGGACCACAGGGGATCTCCTACGAGCAGTACTTC. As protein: CASSLGPQGISYEQYF.

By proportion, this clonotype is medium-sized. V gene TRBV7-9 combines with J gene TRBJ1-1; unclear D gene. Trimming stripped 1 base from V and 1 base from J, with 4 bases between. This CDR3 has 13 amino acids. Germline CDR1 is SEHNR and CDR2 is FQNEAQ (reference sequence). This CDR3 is CASSLGENTEAFF. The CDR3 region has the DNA TGTGCCAGCAGCTTAGGGGAGAACACTGAAGCTTTCTTT.

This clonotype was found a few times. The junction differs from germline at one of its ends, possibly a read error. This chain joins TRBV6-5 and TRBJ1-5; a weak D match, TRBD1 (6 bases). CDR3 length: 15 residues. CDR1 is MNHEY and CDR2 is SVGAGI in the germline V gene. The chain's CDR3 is CATCLRQGTNHPQHF. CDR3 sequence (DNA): TGTGCCACATGCCTCCGCCAGGGGACCAATCATCCCCAGCATTTT.

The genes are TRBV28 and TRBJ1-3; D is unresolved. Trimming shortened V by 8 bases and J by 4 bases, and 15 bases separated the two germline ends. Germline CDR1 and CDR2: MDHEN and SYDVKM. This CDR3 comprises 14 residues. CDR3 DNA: TGTGCCAGCCCTTCACCGGGGAAAGGAAACACCATATATTTT. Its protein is CASPSPGKGNTIYF. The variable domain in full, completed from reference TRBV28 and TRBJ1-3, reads DVKVTQSSRYLVKRTGEKVFLECVQDMDHENMFWYRQDPGLGLRLIYFSYDVKMKEKGDIPEGYSVSREKKERFSLILESASTNQTSMYLCASPSPGKGNTIYFGEGSWLTVV.

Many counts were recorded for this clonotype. The CDR3 DNA sequence: TGCAGTGCGGGGCGCCCGAGGGCAGGCCCATCCAATTCACCCCTCCACTTT. This encodes CSAGRPRAGPSNSPLHF. This rearrangement joins TRBV20-1 to TRBJ1-6; D might be TRBD1 (5 bases). The CDR3 covers 17 residues. Deletions cut 6 bases from V and 7 bases from J, with 25 bases between. CDR1 is DFQATT, CDR2 SNEGSKA, per germline (reference sequence).

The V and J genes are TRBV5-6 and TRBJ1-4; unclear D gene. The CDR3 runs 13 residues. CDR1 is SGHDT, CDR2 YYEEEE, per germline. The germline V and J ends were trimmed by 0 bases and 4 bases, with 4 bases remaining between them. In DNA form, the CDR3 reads TGTGCCAGCAGCTTGGACAGTAATGAAAAACTGTTTTTT. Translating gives CASSLDSNEKLFF.

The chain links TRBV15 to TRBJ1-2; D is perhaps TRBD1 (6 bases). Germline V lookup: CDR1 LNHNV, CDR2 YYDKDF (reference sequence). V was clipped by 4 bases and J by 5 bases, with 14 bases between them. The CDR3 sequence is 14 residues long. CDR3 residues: CATSTQRTAYGYTF. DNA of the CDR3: TGTGCCACCAGCACCCAAAGGACAGCGTATGGCTACACCTTC.

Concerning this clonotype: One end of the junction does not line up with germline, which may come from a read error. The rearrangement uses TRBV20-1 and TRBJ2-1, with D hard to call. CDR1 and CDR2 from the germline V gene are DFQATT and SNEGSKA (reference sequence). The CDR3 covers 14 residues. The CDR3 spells CSSRRKDTYNEQFF. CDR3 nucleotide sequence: TGCAGTTCTAGAAGGAAAGATACCTACAATGAGCAATTCTTC.